The 3 T cell receptor beta chains listed next were all sequenced from one sample in a study of shared clonotypes between healthy human individuals. Naive CD8 populations comprised CD45RO-negative cells positively selected for CCR7, excluding terminally differentiated effector memory CD45RA+ cells. The repertoire was sequenced with immunoSEQ multiplex PCR; TCRdb's copy has only in-frame clones and lacks some. The sample consists of 800,000 to 950,000 clones, approximately 96% of them appearing once. The sample consisted of naive CD8+ T cells sorted from blood. The source is a man aged 25-45 years in good health.

This clone was counted a single time. This rearrangement joins TRBV10-3 to TRBJ2-1; D is perhaps TRBD1 (7 bases). This CDR3 is 15 amino acids long. V lost 2 bases, J lost 2 bases, and 10 bases lay in between. Germline V CDR1 and CDR2: ENHRY, SYGVKD. The DNA of the CDR3 is TGTGCCATCAGTGAGACAGGGGAGGCCTACAATGAGCAGTTCTTC. Translated, it gives CAISETGEAYNEQFF.

The rearrangement joins TRBV18 to TRBJ2-5; TRBD1 matches at 8 bases. The CDR3 extends over 13 amino acids. The germline gives CDR1 KGHSH, CDR2 LQKENI. With 5 bases clipped from V and 4 bases from J, the junction kept 3 bases outside the gene matches. CDR3 residues: CASSGTGGETQYF. Here the CDR3 DNA reads TGTGCCAGCTCAGGAACAGGGGGAGAGACCCAGTACTTC.

The rearrangement links TRBV29-1 to TRBJ2-7; TRBD1 is a possible D gene (5 bases). The CDR3 contains 16 residues. Germline V gene sequence: CDR1 SQVTM, CDR2 ANQGSEA. Trimming pared 1 base from V and 3 bases from J, leaving 19 bases between. CDR3 loop: CSVEAPSTETLYEQYF. The CDR3 nucleotides read TGCAGCGTTGAAGCTCCGTCGACAGAGACCCTCTACGAGCAGTACTTC.